The 5 T cell receptor beta chains below were found in one sample sequenced in a study of early T cells in non-severe SARS-CoV-2 infection. TCRdb used MiXCR to reprocess the 5' RACE reads, holding one entry per CDR3 protein. The data hold tens of thousands of distinct CDR3 sequences, with around 15% observed a single time. Sequencing was carried out using whole blood. The source is an adult who was a healthcare worker with PCR-confirmed SARS-CoV-2 infection or an uninfected control (not recorded which).

The chain joins TRBV20-1 to TRBJ2-7; 11 bases agree with TRBD1. The CDR3 loop spans 13 amino acids. Trimming cost V 7 bases and J 6 bases; bases outside gene matches: 8. Germline values: CDR1 DFQATT, CDR2 SNEGSKA (reference sequence). CDR3 sequence: CSVPGTGGFEQYF. In nucleotides, the CDR3 is TGCAGTGTCCCCGGGACAGGGGGTTTCGAGCAGTACTTC.

This clonotype showed up many times. The CDR3 loop reads CASSLVEGGTAETQYF. The CDR3 DNA reads as TGCGCCAGCAGCTTGGTAGAGGGGGGGACTGCAGAGACCCAGTACTTC. The chain couples TRBV5-1 to TRBJ2-5; possible D gene TRBD2, 7 bases. Trimming removed 0 bases at V and 4 bases at J, with 16 bases between. Germline V CDR1 and CDR2: SGHRS, YFSETQ. The CDR3 contains 16 residues.

The chain combines TRBV4-1 with TRBJ2-7, with TRBD2 identical over 7 bases. Germline CDR1 is MGHRA and CDR2 is YSYEKL. The CDR3 has 17 amino acids. The ends lost 3 bases at V and 2 bases at J; junction bases unmatched: 13. The CDR3 loop is CASSQLVGREITYEQYF. In DNA, the CDR3 is TGCGCCAGCAGCCAGTTGGTTGGGCGGGAGATTACCTACGAGCAGTACTTC.

Many counts were recorded for this clonotype. V gene TRBV10-3 combines with J gene TRBJ2-1; D uncertain. Trimming pared 2 bases from V and 0 bases from J, leaving 8 bases between. The CDR3 consists of 15 residues. Germline CDR1 is ENHRY and CDR2 is SYGVKD. This chain's CDR3 is CAISELTTSYNEQFF. The CDR3 DNA reads as TGTGCCATCAGTGAGCTAACTACCTCCTACAATGAGCAGTTCTTC.

This chain connects TRBV7-8 to TRBJ1-4, with 8 positions matching TRBD1. The CDR3 runs 16 residues. In germline, CDR1 is SGHVS, CDR2 FQNEAQ. Trimming cost V 5 bases and J 7 bases; bases outside gene matches: 12. DNA of the CDR3: TGTGCCAGCAGCCCCGGGGGGACACAGGGGGTTGAAAAACTGTTTTTT. Residues: CASSPGGTQGVEKLFF. Full variable domain (rest looked up from reference TRBV7-8 and TRBJ1-4): GAGVSQSPRYKVAKRGQDVALRCDPISGHVSLFWYQQALGQGPEFLTYFQNEAQLDKSGLPSDRFFAERPEGSVSTLKIQRTQQEDSAVYLCASSPGGTQGVEKLFFGSGTQLSVL.